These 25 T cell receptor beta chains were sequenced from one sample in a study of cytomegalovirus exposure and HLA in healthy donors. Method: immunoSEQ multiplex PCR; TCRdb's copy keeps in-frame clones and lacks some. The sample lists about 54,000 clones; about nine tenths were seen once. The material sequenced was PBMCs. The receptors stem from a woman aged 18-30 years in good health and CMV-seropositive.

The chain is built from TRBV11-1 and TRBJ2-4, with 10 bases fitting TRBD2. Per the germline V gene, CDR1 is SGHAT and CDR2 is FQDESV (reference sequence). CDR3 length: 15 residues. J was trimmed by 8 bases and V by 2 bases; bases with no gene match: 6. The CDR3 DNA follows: TGTGCCAGCAGCTTACAGCGGGGGGGCCTAGACATTCAGTACTTC. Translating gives CASSLQRGGLDIQYF. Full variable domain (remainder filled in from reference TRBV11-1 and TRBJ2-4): EAEVAQSPRYKITEKSQAVAFWCDPISGHATLYWYRQILGQGPELLVQFQDESVVDDSQLPKDRFSAERLKGVDSTLKIQPAELGDSAMYLCASSLQRGGLDIQYFGAGTRLSVL.

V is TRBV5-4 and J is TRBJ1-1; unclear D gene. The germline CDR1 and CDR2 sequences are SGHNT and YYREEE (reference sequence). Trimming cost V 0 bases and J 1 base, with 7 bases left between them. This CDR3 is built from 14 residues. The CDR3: CASSLVARNTEAFF. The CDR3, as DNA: TGTGCCAGCAGCTTGGTGGCCAGGAACACTGAAGCTTTCTTT.

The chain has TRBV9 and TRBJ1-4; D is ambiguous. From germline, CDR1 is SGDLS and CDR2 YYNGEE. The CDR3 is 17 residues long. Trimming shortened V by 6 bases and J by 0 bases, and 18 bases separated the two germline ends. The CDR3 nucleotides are TGTGCCAGCACCCGGGTTCCCTCTCTCGCAACTAATGAAAAACTGTTTTTT. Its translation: CASTRVPSLATNEKLFF.

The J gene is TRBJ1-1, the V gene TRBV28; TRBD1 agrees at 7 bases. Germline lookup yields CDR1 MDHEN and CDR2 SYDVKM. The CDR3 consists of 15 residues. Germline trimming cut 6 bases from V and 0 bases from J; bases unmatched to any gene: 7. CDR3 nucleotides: TGTGCCAGCAGCCGGGACAGAGAAGTGAACACTGAAGCTTTCTTT. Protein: CASSRDREVNTEAFF.

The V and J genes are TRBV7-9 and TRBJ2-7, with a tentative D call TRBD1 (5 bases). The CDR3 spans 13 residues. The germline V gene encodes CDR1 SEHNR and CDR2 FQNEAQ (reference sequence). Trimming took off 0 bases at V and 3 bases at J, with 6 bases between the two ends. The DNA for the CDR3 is TGTGCCAGCAGCTTAGCAGGGGACTACGAGCAGTACTTC. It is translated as CASSLAGDYEQYF.

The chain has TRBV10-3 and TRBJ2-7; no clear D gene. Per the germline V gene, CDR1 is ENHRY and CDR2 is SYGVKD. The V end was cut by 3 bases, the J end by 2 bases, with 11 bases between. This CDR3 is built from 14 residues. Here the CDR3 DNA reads TGTGCCATCAGTGACAACCCTGCAGCCTACGAGCAGTACTTC. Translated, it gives CAISDNPAAYEQYF.

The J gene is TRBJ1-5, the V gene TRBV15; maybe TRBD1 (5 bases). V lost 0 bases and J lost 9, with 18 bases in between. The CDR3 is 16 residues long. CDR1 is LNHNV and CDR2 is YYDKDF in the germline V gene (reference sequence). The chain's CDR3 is CATSRDLAGTGAPQHF. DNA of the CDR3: TGTGCCACCAGCAGAGATTTAGCAGGGACTGGCGCGCCCCAGCATTTT.

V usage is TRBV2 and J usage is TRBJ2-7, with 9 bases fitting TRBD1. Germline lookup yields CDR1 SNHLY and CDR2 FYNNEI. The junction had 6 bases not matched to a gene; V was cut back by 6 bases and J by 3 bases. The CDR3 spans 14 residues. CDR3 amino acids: CASRTYRGLYEQYF. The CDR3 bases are TGTGCCAGCAGGACATACAGGGGGCTCTACGAGCAGTACTTC.

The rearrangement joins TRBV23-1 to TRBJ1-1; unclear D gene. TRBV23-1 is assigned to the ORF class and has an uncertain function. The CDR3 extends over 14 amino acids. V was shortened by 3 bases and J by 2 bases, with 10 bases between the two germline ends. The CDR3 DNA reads TGCGCCAGCAGTCAGCCGGACTTCAACACTGAAGCTTTCTTT. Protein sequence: CASSQPDFNTEAFF.

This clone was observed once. The CDR3 here is CASRGSGANVLTF. CDR3 sequence (DNA): TGCGCCAGCCGCGGCTCTGGGGCCAACGTCCTGACTTTC. This chain connects TRBV4-1 to TRBJ2-6, with D hard to call. The germline V and J ends were trimmed by 8 bases and 0 bases, with 5 bases remaining between them. The CDR3 extends over 13 amino acids. Germline V gives CDR1 MGHRA, CDR2 YSYEKL.

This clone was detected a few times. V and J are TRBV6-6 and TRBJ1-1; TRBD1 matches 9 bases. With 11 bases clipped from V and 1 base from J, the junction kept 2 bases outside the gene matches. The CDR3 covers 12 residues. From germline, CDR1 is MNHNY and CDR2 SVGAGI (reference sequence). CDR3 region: CALGQGNTEAFF. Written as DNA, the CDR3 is TGTGCCTTGGGACAGGGGAACACTGAAGCTTTCTTT.

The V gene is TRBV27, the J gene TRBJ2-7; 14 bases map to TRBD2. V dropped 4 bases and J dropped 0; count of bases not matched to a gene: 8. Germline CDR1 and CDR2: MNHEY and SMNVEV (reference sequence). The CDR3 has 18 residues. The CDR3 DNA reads TGTGCCAGCAGTTCCCGGACTAGCGGGGGGTGGAGCTCCTACGAGCAGTACTTC. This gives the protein CASSSRTSGGWSSYEQYF.

Here the CDR3 DNA reads TGTGCCAGCAGCCTAGTGACAGGGGCGCTTACCGGGGAGCTGTTTTTT. Translated: CASSLVTGALTGELFF. The chain couples TRBV7-9 to TRBJ2-2; 8 bases fit TRBD1. V shed 5 bases and J 5 bases; nucleotides not matched to a gene: 10. The CDR3 sequence is 16 residues long. Germline CDR1 reads SEHNR; CDR2 reads FQNEAQ (reference sequence). The variable domain in full, completed from reference TRBV7-9 and TRBJ2-2, reads DTGVSQNPRHKITKRGQNVTFRCDPISEHNRLYWYRQTLGQGPEFLTYFQNEAQLEKSRLLSDRFSAERPKGSFSTLEIQRTEQGDSAMYLCASSLVTGALTGELFFGEGSRLTVL.

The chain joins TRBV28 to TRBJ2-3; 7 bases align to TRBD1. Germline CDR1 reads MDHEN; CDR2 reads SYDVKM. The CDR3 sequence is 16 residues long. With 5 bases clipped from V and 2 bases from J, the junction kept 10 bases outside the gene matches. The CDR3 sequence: CASSPYRGRNTDTQYF. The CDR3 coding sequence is TGTGCCAGCAGTCCCTACAGGGGTCGGAACACAGATACGCAGTATTTT.

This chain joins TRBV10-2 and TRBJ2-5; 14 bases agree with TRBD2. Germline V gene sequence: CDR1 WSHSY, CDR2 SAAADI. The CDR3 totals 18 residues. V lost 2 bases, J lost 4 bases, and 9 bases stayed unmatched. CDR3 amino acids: CASSEKGTSGGLAETQYF. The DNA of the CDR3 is TGCGCCAGCAGTGAGAAAGGGACTAGCGGGGGCCTCGCAGAGACCCAGTACTTC.

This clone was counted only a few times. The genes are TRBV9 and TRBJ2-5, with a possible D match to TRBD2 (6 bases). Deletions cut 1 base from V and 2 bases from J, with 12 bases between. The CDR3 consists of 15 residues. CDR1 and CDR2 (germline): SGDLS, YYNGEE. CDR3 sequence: CASSVFLGTQETQYF. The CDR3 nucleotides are TGTGCCAGCAGCGTATTTTTGGGGACTCAAGAGACCCAGTACTTC. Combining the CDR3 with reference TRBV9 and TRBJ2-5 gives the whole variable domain DSGVTQTPKHLITATGQRVTLRCSPRSGDLSVYWYQQSLDQGLQFLIQYYNGEERAKGNILERFSAQQFPDLHSELNLSSLELGDSALYFCASSVFLGTQETQYFGPGTRLLVL.

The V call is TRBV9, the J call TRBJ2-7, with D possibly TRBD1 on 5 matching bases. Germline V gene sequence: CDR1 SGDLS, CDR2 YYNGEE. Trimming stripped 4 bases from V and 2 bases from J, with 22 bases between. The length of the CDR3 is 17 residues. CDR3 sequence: CASSPRTSVPEAYEQYF. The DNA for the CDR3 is TGTGCCAGCAGCCCGAGGACATCGGTCCCAGAGGCCTACGAGCAGTACTTC.

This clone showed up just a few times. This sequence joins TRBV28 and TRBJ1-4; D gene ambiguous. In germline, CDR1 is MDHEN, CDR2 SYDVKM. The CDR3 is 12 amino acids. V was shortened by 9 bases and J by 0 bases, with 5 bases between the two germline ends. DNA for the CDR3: TGTGCCAGACAAGCAACTAATGAAAAACTGTTTTTT. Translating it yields CARQATNEKLFF.

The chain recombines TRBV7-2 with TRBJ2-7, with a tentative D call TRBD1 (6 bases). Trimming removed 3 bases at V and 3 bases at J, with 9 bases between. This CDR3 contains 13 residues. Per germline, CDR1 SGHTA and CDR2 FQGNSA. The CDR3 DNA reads TGTGCCAGCAGCTTTGAAGGGGGCTACGAGCAGTACTTC. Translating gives CASSFEGGYEQYF.

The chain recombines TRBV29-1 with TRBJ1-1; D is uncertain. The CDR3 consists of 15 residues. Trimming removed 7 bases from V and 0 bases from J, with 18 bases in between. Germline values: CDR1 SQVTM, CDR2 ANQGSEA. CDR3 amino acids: CSANTLLVMNTEAFF. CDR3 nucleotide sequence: TGCAGCGCCAACACCCTTTTGGTCATGAACACTGAAGCTTTCTTT.

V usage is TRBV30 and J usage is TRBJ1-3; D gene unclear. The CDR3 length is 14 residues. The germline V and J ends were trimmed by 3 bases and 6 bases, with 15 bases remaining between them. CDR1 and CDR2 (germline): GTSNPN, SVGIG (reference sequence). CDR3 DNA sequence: TGTGCCTGGAGACGAGAGTATGGTAAAAACACCATATATTTT. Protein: CAWRREYGKNTIYF.

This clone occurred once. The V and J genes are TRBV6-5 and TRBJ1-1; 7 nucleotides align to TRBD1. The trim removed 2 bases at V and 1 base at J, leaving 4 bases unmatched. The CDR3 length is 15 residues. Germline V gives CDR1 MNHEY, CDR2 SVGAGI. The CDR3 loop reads CASSYRRQGNTEAFF. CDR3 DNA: TGTGCCAGCAGTTACCGACGACAGGGGAACACTGAAGCTTTCTTT.

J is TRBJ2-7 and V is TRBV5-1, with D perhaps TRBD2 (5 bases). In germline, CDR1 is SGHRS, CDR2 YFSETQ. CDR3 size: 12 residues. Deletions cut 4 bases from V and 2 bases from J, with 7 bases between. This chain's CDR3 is CASSDGTYEQYF. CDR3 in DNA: TGCGCCAGCAGCGACGGGACCTACGAGCAGTACTTC.

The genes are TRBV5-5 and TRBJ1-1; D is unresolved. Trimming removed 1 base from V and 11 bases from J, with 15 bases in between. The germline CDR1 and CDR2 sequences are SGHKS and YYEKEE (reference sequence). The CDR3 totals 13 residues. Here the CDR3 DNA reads TGTGCCAGCAGCTTGTACCAAAAGAGGTCGGCTTTCTTT. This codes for CASSLYQKRSAFF. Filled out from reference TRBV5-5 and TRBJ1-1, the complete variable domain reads DAGVTQSPTHLIKTRGQQVTLRCSPISGHKSVSWYQQVLGQGPQFIFQYYEKEERGRGNFPDRFSARQFPNYSSELNVNALLLGDSALYLCASSLYQKRSAFFGQGTRLTVV.

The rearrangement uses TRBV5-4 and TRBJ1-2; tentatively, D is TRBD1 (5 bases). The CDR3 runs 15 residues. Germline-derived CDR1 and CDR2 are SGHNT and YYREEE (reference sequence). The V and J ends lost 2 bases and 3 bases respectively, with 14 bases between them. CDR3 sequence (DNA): TGTGCCAGCAGCTTAGGTGGCAGGGATGACTATGGCTACACCTTC. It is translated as CASSLGGRDDYGYTF.